This TCR beta chain originates from a study of cytomegalovirus exposure and HLA in healthy donors. Study-wide results and caveats: Listed as cytomegalovirus-associated were 164 TCR beta chains.

Primers: 60 Vbeta forward and 13 Jbeta reverse. Produced via immunoSEQ multiplex PCR; TCRdb's table is partial and in-frame only. The table shows 200,000 or so clones, with approximately 78% occurring only once. Germline-derived CDR1 and CDR2 are SGHDT and YYEEEE. The CDR3 is 14 residues long. Trimming at V came to 5 bases and at J to 8 bases, leaving 10 bases not matched to a gene. Of note for this clone: Its antigen is not known.

This receptor was obtained from a woman aged 45 to 65 in good health and CMV-seropositive. Sequencing was carried out using PBMCs. This sequence joins TRBV5-6 and TRBJ2-3, with TRBD2 matching over 8 bases. The CDR3 nucleotides read TGTGCCAGCAGGCTAGGACTAGCTCAGGGTACGCAGTATTTT. It specifies CASRLGLAQGTQYF.